This T cell receptor beta chain is from a study of graft-versus-host responses after intestinal transplantation. Method: immunoSEQ multiplex PCR; TCRdb's copy keeps in-frame clones and lacks some. The sample includes 7,000 to 9,000 clones, 25% to 40% of them seen just once. This clone was observed a few times. This TCR was recovered from a human patient who received an intestinal transplant. Source: alloreactive CD4+ T cells from a mixed lymphocyte reaction culture, taken before intestinal transplant. Documented subset: CFSE-low proliferating T cells sorted from roughly six-day pre-transplant mixed lymphocyte reaction (GvH or HvG direction).

This CDR3 is CASSLDRGSGNTIYF. CDR3 nucleotide sequence: TGTGCCAGCAGCTTAGACAGGGGCTCTGGAAACACCATATATTTT. This chain connects TRBV7-2 to TRBJ1-3; 7 nucleotides line up with TRBD1. From germline, CDR1 is SGHTA and CDR2 FQGNSA. The CDR3 sequence is 15 residues long. V lost 1 base to trimming and J lost 0 bases; unmatched junction nucleotides: 0.